What follows describes a single TCR beta chain. This sample was taken from a study of blood T cell repertoires in COVID-19. Across the study: The United States, Italy and Spain were the sources of the acute and convalescent COVID-19 samples.

V lost 6 bases, J lost 7 bases, and 13 bases lay in between. The germline gives CDR1 MNHEY, CDR2 SVGAGI. The CDR3 loop spans 13 amino acids. Exposed enrollees encountered a COVID-19 case at some point within 2 weeks before study entry. Clones were sequenced by immunoSEQ multiplex PCR, and TCRdb holds only the in-frame ones, with some missing. This table holds 200,000 or so clones, 88% found once. The TCR sequence derives from a woman aged 25 to 39 who had been exposed to COVID-19. The sample consisted of PBMCs or T cells enriched from blood (not recorded which). V is TRBV6-5 and J is TRBJ2-1, with D perhaps TRBD2 (5 bases). The CDR3 DNA sequence: TGTGCCAGCAGAGGGAGAAATTGGAATGAGCAGTTCTTC. Translating gives CASRGRNWNEQFF.